Below, one T cell receptor (beta chain) is given with its context. Its antigen is unknown. This entry comes from a study of shared clonotypes between healthy human individuals. Whole-study findings and limits: The study found lower generation probabilities in non-shared clonotypes than in those shared by all four donors.

Clones were read by immunoSEQ multiplex PCR, and TCRdb kept only the in-frame ones, dropping some. The table shows 950,000 to 1,100,000 clones, with about 75% occurring only once. V lost 2 bases to trimming and J lost 0 bases, with 14 bases between them. CDR1 and CDR2 (germline): KGHSH, LQKENI. The CDR3 loop spans 17 amino acids. The chain is built from TRBV18 and TRBJ1-3; D unresolved. Sequencing input: memory CD4+ T cells sorted from blood. Stated subset: CD45RA-negative fraction. This TCR derives from a young man in good health. The CDR3 protein is CASSPSTVGSSGNTIYF. CDR3 sequence (DNA): TGTGCCAGCTCACCATCCACCGTCGGATCCTCTGGAAACACCATATATTTT.